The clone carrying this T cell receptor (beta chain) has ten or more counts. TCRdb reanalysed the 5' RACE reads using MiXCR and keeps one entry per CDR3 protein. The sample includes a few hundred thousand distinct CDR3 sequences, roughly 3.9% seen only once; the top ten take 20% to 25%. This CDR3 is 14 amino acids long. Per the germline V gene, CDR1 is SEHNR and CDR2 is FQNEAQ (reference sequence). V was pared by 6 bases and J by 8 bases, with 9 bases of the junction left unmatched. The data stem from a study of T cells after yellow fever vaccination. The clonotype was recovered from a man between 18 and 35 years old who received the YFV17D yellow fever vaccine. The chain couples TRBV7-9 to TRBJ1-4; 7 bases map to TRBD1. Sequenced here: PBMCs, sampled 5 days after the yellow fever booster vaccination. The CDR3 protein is CASRPRQGQEKLFF. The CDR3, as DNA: TGTGCCAGCAGGCCTAGACAGGGCCAAGAAAAACTGTTTTTT.